The clone carrying this T cell receptor (beta chain) was observed many times. The time point denotes: newly diagnosed GD, antithyroid drugs for less than 3 months. RNA isolated from PBMCs was used to make the TCR library. Germline CDR1 reads MNHEY; CDR2 reads SVGEGT. The CDR3 length is 14 residues. The ends were cut back, 0 bases at V and 6 bases at J, with 8 bases in the middle. These data come from a study of regulatory T cells in long-lasting Graves disease. Assembly of TCR beta libraries relied on iRepertoire HTBI primers together with Arm-PCR of CDR3 regions. TCRdb independently ran MiXCR on the multiplex PCR reads; one entry per CDR3 protein. The sample lists 400,000 to 500,000 distinct CDR3 sequences, approximately 14% seen once, with approximately 19% in the top ten. This same sample was also taken into another study, of T cells in Graves' hyperthyroidism and ophthalmopathy. Per that study: The TCR CDR3 first-round RT-PCR relied on the HTBI primer set.

The source material was peripheral blood mononuclear cells (PBMCs), sampled at new diagnosis, from a patient treated with antithyroid drugs. This rearrangement joins TRBV6-2 or TRBV6-3 to TRBJ2-2; D is unresolved. This sequence originates from a woman in her forties or fifties with Graves disease. CDR3 coding DNA: TGTGCCAGCAGTTACTCTTTGAGACCCGGGGAGCTGTTTTTT. This sequence encodes CASSYSLRPGELFF.